The rows below give T cell receptor beta chains drawn from one sample of a study of response to subunit inactivated influenza vaccine. TCRdb independently ran MiXCR on the RT-PCR reads; one entry per CDR3 protein. The sample comprises about 520,000 distinct CDR3 sequences, roughly 27% of which are singletons, and 1.9% rests with the top ten. The starting material was CD4+ T cells sorted from PBMCs, obtained less than 6 days after vaccination. The receptors here all came from a man between 50 and 59 years old who received an inactivated influenza vaccine. Both conserved end residues are part of each CDR3. Each record gives: J gene, D gene, clone size, V gene, CDR3 DNA, CDR3 protein. A D gene is named only where the DNA matches it firmly. Clone size is stated in some rows and not others, as once, few, many or a class when expanded.

j_call: TRBJ2-3; d_call: -; clone_size: few; v_call: TRBV24-1; cdr3_nt: TGTGCCACCTCAGAATTCACAGATACGCAGTATTTT; cdr3_aa: CATSEFTDTQYF
j_call: TRBJ2-2; d_call: -; clone_size: few; v_call: TRBV5-1; cdr3_nt: TGCGCCAGCAGCCCCCTCCTGGACACCGGGGAGCTGTTTTTT; cdr3_aa: CASSPLLDTGELFF
j_call: TRBJ1-2; d_call: TRBD1; clone_size: -; v_call: TRBV20-1; cdr3_nt: TGCAGTGTACAGGGGGTGGGCGGCTACACCTTC; cdr3_aa: CSVQGVGGYTF
j_call: TRBJ2-3; d_call: -; clone_size: -; v_call: TRBV5-6; cdr3_nt: TGTGCCAGCAGCCCCAGTGGGGGTCGGAGCACAGATACGCAGTATTTT; cdr3_aa: CASSPSGGRSTDTQYF
j_call: TRBJ1-1; d_call: -; clone_size: -; v_call: TRBV18; cdr3_nt: TGTGCCAGCTCACCACGATGGGACACTGAAGCTTTCTTT; cdr3_aa: CASSPRWDTEAFF
j_call: TRBJ2-7; d_call: -; clone_size: -; v_call: TRBV4-3; cdr3_nt: TGCGCCAGCAGCCAAAGTCTGAAAGCGAGCCCTTCCTACGAGCAGTACTTC; cdr3_aa: CASSQSLKASPSYEQYF
j_call: TRBJ2-7; d_call: -; clone_size: -; v_call: TRBV28; cdr3_nt: TGTGCCAGCAGTTTATGGGGGGGCGACTCCTCCTACGAGCAGTACTTC; cdr3_aa: CASSLWGGDSSYEQYF
j_call: TRBJ2-1; d_call: -; clone_size: few; v_call: TRBV12-3/TRBV12-4; cdr3_nt: TGTGCCATACAGGGCGATGAAAAGTTTGAGCAGTTCTTC; cdr3_aa: CAIQGDEKFEQFF
j_call: TRBJ1-1; d_call: TRBD1; clone_size: many; v_call: TRBV4-3; cdr3_nt: TGCGCCAGCAGCCAGAGACAGGGTCGGGTTGCCACTGAAGCTTTCTTT; cdr3_aa: CASSQRQGRVATEAFF
j_call: TRBJ2-5; d_call: -; clone_size: -; v_call: TRBV6-2/TRBV6-3; cdr3_nt: TGTGCCAGCAGCTGGCCGCTCGGGACAACCCAAGAGACCCAGTACTTC; cdr3_aa: CASSWPLGTTQETQYF
j_call: TRBJ2-1; d_call: TRBD2; clone_size: -; v_call: TRBV5-1; cdr3_nt: TGCGCCAGCAGCTCGGGAGCGGGAGGGCCCTTTTACAATGAGCAGTTCTTC; cdr3_aa: CASSSGAGGPFYNEQFF
j_call: TRBJ1-1; d_call: TRBD1; clone_size: -; v_call: TRBV6-2/TRBV6-3; cdr3_nt: TGTGCCAGCAGTTACCGCAGGGGGCGGACTGAAGCTTTCTTT; cdr3_aa: CASSYRRGRTEAFF
j_call: TRBJ2-1; d_call: TRBD2; clone_size: -; v_call: TRBV5-1; cdr3_nt: TGCGCCAGCAGCTTGTCCCGAGCGGGGGCCCAGAATGAGCAGTTCTTC; cdr3_aa: CASSLSRAGAQNEQFF
j_call: TRBJ2-7; d_call: -; clone_size: few; v_call: TRBV12-3/TRBV12-4; cdr3_nt: TGTGCCAGCACCCCAGGTTTAGCCTACGAGCAGTACTTC; cdr3_aa: CASTPGLAYEQYF
j_call: TRBJ2-4; d_call: -; clone_size: -; v_call: TRBV4-3; cdr3_nt: TGCGCCAGCAGCCATGTAGGGGTTGACATTCAGTACTTC; cdr3_aa: CASSHVGVDIQYF
j_call: TRBJ2-1; d_call: TRBD1; clone_size: -; v_call: TRBV5-1; cdr3_nt: TGCGCCAGCAGCTTACAGGGGCTCACGAGCTCCTACAATGAGCAGTTCTTC; cdr3_aa: CASSLQGLTSSYNEQFF
j_call: TRBJ2-3; d_call: -; clone_size: -; v_call: TRBV14; cdr3_nt: TGTGCCAGCAGCCTCAGGGGTTCTAGCACAGATACGCAGTATTTT; cdr3_aa: CASSLRGSSTDTQYF
j_call: TRBJ2-4; d_call: -; clone_size: -; v_call: TRBV9; cdr3_nt: TGTGCCAGCAGCGTAGGTTTCGGGACAACAGCCAAAAACATTCAGTACTTC; cdr3_aa: CASSVGFGTTAKNIQYF
j_call: TRBJ1-2; d_call: TRBD1; clone_size: few; v_call: TRBV6-5; cdr3_nt: TGTGCCAGCAGTTACGGGACAGGAGGGGACTATGGCTACACCTTC; cdr3_aa: CASSYGTGGDYGYTF
j_call: TRBJ2-1; d_call: TRBD2; clone_size: many; v_call: TRBV18; cdr3_nt: TGTGCCAGCTCACCACCGATTTCCGAGCGGGAGGAAGGGGAGCAGTTCTTC; cdr3_aa: CASSPPISEREEGEQFF
j_call: TRBJ2-7; d_call: -; clone_size: -; v_call: TRBV20-1; cdr3_nt: TGCAGTGCTAGCAGAGGGGACCTCTCCTACGAGCAGTACTTC; cdr3_aa: CSASRGDLSYEQYF
j_call: TRBJ1-3; d_call: -; clone_size: -; v_call: TRBV9; cdr3_nt: TGTGCCAGCAGCGGAAACGCCGGAAACACCATATATTTT; cdr3_aa: CASSGNAGNTIYF
j_call: TRBJ2-3; d_call: -; clone_size: few; v_call: TRBV20-1; cdr3_nt: TGCAGTGCTAGTCCAGGACACCGAAACACAGATACGCAGTATTTT; cdr3_aa: CSASPGHRNTDTQYF
j_call: TRBJ1-2; d_call: TRBD1; clone_size: few; v_call: TRBV6-2/TRBV6-3; cdr3_nt: TGTGCCAGCAGTTACTCGATTGGAACAGGGGGCGGTGGCTACACCTTC; cdr3_aa: CASSYSIGTGGGGYTF
j_call: TRBJ2-1; d_call: TRBD2; clone_size: -; v_call: TRBV4-2; cdr3_nt: TGTGCCAGCAGCCCCTTGATTAGCGGGAGGGCCTTTGAGCAGTTCTTC; cdr3_aa: CASSPLISGRAFEQFF
j_call: TRBJ1-5; d_call: -; clone_size: -; v_call: TRBV12-3/TRBV12-4; cdr3_nt: TGTGCCAGCAGTACCCTGGGACGGGGCAATCAGCCCCAGCATTTT; cdr3_aa: CASSTLGRGNQPQHF
j_call: TRBJ2-3; d_call: TRBD2; clone_size: -; v_call: TRBV7-2; cdr3_nt: TGTGCCAGCAGCCGGACTAGCGGGGGGCGCACAGATACGCAGTATTTT; cdr3_aa: CASSRTSGGRTDTQYF
j_call: TRBJ2-5; d_call: TRBD2; clone_size: few; v_call: TRBV12-3/TRBV12-4; cdr3_nt: TGTGCCAGCAGTTTAGTCCTAGCGGGAGTAGAGACCCAGTACTTC; cdr3_aa: CASSLVLAGVETQYF
j_call: TRBJ2-7; d_call: -; clone_size: many; v_call: TRBV5-1; cdr3_nt: TGCGCCAGCAGCCCAGGGGGGGGGAACTACGAGCAGTACTTC; cdr3_aa: CASSPGGGNYEQYF
j_call: TRBJ2-1; d_call: -; clone_size: -; v_call: TRBV6-1; cdr3_nt: TGTGCCAGCACCTCATCGGGGTCCTACAATGAGCAGTTCTTC; cdr3_aa: CASTSSGSYNEQFF
j_call: TRBJ2-3; d_call: TRBD2; clone_size: -; v_call: TRBV20-1; cdr3_nt: TGCAGTGCTAGACGAGCGGGAGGGGCAGATACGCAGTATTTT; cdr3_aa: CSARRAGGADTQYF
j_call: TRBJ2-1; d_call: -; clone_size: few; v_call: TRBV3-1; cdr3_nt: TGTGCCAGCAGCCAAGGTGGGCAGGGATGGGCTAGGTACAATGAGCAGTTCTTC; cdr3_aa: CASSQGGQGWARYNEQFF
j_call: TRBJ2-1; d_call: -; clone_size: few; v_call: TRBV18; cdr3_nt: TGTGCCAGCTCACCACCGGCTAGCTACTCCTACAATGAGCAGTTCTTC; cdr3_aa: CASSPPASYSYNEQFF
j_call: TRBJ2-7; d_call: -; clone_size: -; v_call: TRBV29-1; cdr3_nt: TGCAGCGTTGCCGTCAGGAGAGACGAGCAGTACTTC; cdr3_aa: CSVAVRRDEQYF
j_call: TRBJ2-7; d_call: -; clone_size: many; v_call: TRBV4-2; cdr3_nt: TGTGCCAGCAGCCAAGATACGGTCTCCTACGAGCAGTACTTC; cdr3_aa: CASSQDTVSYEQYF
j_call: TRBJ2-7; d_call: -; clone_size: few; v_call: TRBV6-2/TRBV6-3; cdr3_nt: TGTGCCAGCAGTTACACTAGAGGGAACGAGCAGTACTTC; cdr3_aa: CASSYTRGNEQYF
j_call: TRBJ2-5; d_call: -; clone_size: -; v_call: TRBV6-2/TRBV6-3; cdr3_nt: TGTGCCCCCGCCAGGCAGGAAGAGACCCAGTACTTC; cdr3_aa: CAPARQEETQYF
j_call: TRBJ1-4; d_call: -; clone_size: few; v_call: TRBV5-1; cdr3_nt: TGCGCCAGCAGCTTGGGGCAGATTAATGAAAAACTGTTTTTT; cdr3_aa: CASSLGQINEKLFF
j_call: TRBJ2-5; d_call: TRBD2; clone_size: many; v_call: TRBV4-1; cdr3_nt: TGCGCCAGCAGCTCCCCCGGGACTAGCGGGGAGACCCAGTACTTC; cdr3_aa: CASSSPGTSGETQYF
j_call: TRBJ1-5; d_call: TRBD1; clone_size: -; v_call: TRBV29-1; cdr3_nt: TGCAGCGTTGGAGGGGACAGCATTTCTCAGCCCCAGCATTTT; cdr3_aa: CSVGGDSISQPQHF
j_call: TRBJ2-7; d_call: TRBD1; clone_size: -; v_call: TRBV4-3; cdr3_nt: TGCGCCAGCAGCCAAGATAACAGGGGGATTTCCTACGAGCAGTACTTC; cdr3_aa: CASSQDNRGISYEQYF
j_call: TRBJ2-7; d_call: TRBD1; clone_size: -; v_call: TRBV20-1; cdr3_nt: TGCAGTGCTCCTAAGGGGGCAGTAGGTGCCGAGCAGTACTTC; cdr3_aa: CSAPKGAVGAEQYF
j_call: TRBJ1-1; d_call: TRBD1; clone_size: -; v_call: TRBV5-1; cdr3_nt: TGCGCCAGCAGCACAACAGGGGTCGTGGGCACTGAAGCTTTCTTT; cdr3_aa: CASSTTGVVGTEAFF
j_call: TRBJ2-2; d_call: TRBD1; clone_size: many; v_call: TRBV6-1; cdr3_nt: TGTGCCAGCAGACCCGGGACAGGGGGCGCGGGGAACACCGGGGAGCTGTTTTTT; cdr3_aa: CASRPGTGGAGNTGELFF
j_call: TRBJ2-5; d_call: -; clone_size: few; v_call: TRBV29-1; cdr3_nt: TGCAGCGTTGAAGATCATGTAGGGGAGACCCAGTACTTC; cdr3_aa: CSVEDHVGETQYF